The next 3 T cell receptor beta chains were all read from a single sample in a study of cytomegalovirus exposure and HLA in healthy donors. PCR used 60 Vbeta primers and 13 Jbeta primers. The table came from immunoSEQ multiplex PCR; TCRdb's copy has only in-frame clones and leaves some out. The sample shows 90,000 to 150,000 clones, about two thirds of them seen only once. The material sequenced was PBMCs. These receptors came from a middle-aged woman in good health and CMV-seropositive.

V gene TRBV19 combines with J gene TRBJ1-1; 9 bases are shared with TRBD1. Germline V lookup: CDR1 LNHDA, CDR2 SQIVND (reference sequence). This CDR3 is 14 amino acids long. J gave up 6 bases and V 7 bases, and 9 bases lay outside the gene matches. This CDR3 reads CASIQGASSSEAFF. The CDR3 DNA reads as TGTGCCAGTATACAGGGGGCCTCCTCTTCTGAAGCTTTCTTT.

There are a few counts of this clone. V gene TRBV6-1 combines with J gene TRBJ1-4; possible D gene TRBD1, 5 bases. CDR3 length equals 13 residues. V was cut by 5 bases and J by 7 bases, with 11 bases left in between. Germline CDR1 is MNHNS and CDR2 is SASEGT. The CDR3 protein is CASSPGRVEKLFF. The CDR3, as DNA: TGTGCCAGCAGTCCAGGCAGGGTTGAAAAACTGTTTTTT.

This clone has only a few counts. The J gene is TRBJ1-2, the V gene TRBV7-2; 10 bases match TRBD1. This CDR3 has 15 amino acids. The V segment lost 8 bases and the J segment 3 bases; nucleotides outside the gene matches: 9. Germline V gene sequence: CDR1 SGHTA, CDR2 FQGNSA. CDR3 nucleotide sequence: TGTGCCAGCGGCCAAGACAGGGGGCAGTACTATGGCTACACCTTC. It specifies CASGQDRGQYYGYTF.